The entry that follows covers one TCR beta chain sequence. The entry originates in a study of control samples from healthy donors and cancer patients. The CDR3 covers 12 residues. The ends lost 9 bases at V and 5 bases at J; junction bases unmatched: 3. Germline V gene sequence: CDR1 LNHDA, CDR2 SQIVND (reference sequence). The protocol was immunoSEQ multiplex PCR, while the TCRdb copy is restricted to in-frame clones and leaves out a portion. There are around 42,000 clones in the sample; about 94% occur only once, and more than 20% lies in the top ten. The TCR was taken from a man aged 60 to 75 in good health. The sequenced sample was blood. The chain recombines TRBV19 with TRBJ1-4, with 7 positions matching TRBD1. The CDR3 nucleotides read TGTGCCAGCCGGGACAGAAATGAAAAACTGTTTTTT. Residues: CASRDRNEKLFF.